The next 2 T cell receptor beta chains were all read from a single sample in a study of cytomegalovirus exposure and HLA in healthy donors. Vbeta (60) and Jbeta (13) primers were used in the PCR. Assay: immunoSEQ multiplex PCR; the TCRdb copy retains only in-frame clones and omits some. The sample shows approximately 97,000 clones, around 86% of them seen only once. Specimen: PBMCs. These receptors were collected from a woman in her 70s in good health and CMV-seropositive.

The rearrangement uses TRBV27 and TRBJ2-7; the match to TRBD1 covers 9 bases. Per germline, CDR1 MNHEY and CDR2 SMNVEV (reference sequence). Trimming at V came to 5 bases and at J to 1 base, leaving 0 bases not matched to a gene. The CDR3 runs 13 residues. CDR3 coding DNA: TGTGCCAGCAGTGGACAGGGGTCCTACGAGCAGTACTTC. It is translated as CASSGQGSYEQYF.

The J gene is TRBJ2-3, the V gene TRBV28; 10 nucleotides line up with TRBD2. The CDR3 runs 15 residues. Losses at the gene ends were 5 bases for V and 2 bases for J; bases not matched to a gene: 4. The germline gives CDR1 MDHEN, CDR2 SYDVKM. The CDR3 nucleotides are TGTGCCAGCAGTGTAGCGGGAGGAACCACAGATACGCAGTATTTT. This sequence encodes CASSVAGGTTDTQYF.